This passage covers 28 T cell receptor beta chains from one sample sequenced in a study of cytotoxic CD8 clonotypes in ibrutinib-treated CLL. Generated by immunoSEQ multiplex PCR, the TCRdb table keeps only in-frame clones and is missing some. The data contain 150,000 to 200,000 clones, roughly 80% of them singletons. The specimen comprised PBMCs, sampled after 12 months of ibrutinib treatment. The receptors stem from a human donor with chronic lymphocytic leukemia.

This chain joins TRBV7-2 and TRBJ2-5; tentatively, D is TRBD2 (6 bases). Germline-derived CDR1 and CDR2 are SGHTA and FQGNSA. Between the trimmed V and J ends, which lost 3 bases and 0 bases, there was a span of 8 bases. The CDR3 spans 14 residues. The DNA of the CDR3 is TGTGCCAGCAGCTTCGGGGGTTACCAAGAGACCCAGTACTTC. As protein: CASSFGGYQETQYF.

This clone was recorded a few times. The V and J genes are TRBV29-1 and TRBJ2-1; either TRBD1 or TRBD2 may supply D (6 bases each). This CDR3 spans 14 amino acids. Germline CDR1 SQVTM, CDR2 ANQGSEA. Trimming took 5 bases from V and 9 from J, leaving 20 bases between them. The CDR3 DNA reads TGCAGCGTTCAGATCGGACAGCAGCGGGCTGAGCAGTTCTTC. Its translation is CSVQIGQQRAEQFF.

V is TRBV7-9 and J is TRBJ2-2; 8 nucleotides agree with TRBD1. V lost 3 bases and J lost 6; bases outside the gene matches: 6. Per the germline V gene, CDR1 is SEHNR and CDR2 is FQNEAQ (reference sequence). The CDR3 has 15 residues. The CDR3 DNA reads TGTGCCAGCAGCTTCGGACAGGGTTCAGCCGGGGAGCTGTTTTTT. This translates into CASSFGQGSAGELFF.

The chain couples TRBV9 to TRBJ2-5, with 7 bases identical to TRBD1. The CDR3 extends over 14 amino acids. The V segment lost 2 bases and the J segment 3 bases; nucleotides outside the gene matches: 4. Per germline, CDR1 SGDLS and CDR2 YYNGEE. The CDR3 region is CASSVQQGKETQYF. DNA of the CDR3: TGTGCCAGCAGCGTTCAACAGGGGAAAGAGACCCAGTACTTC.

The CDR3 region is CASSKQARGEKLFF. In DNA, the CDR3 is TGTGCCAGCAGCAAACAGGCTAGGGGCGAAAAACTGTTTTTT. V usage is TRBV5-6 and J usage is TRBJ1-4; maybe TRBD1 (5 bases). Per germline, CDR1 SGHDT and CDR2 YYEEEE. The CDR3 contains 14 residues. The V end lost 4 bases, the J end lost 8 bases, and 15 bases lay between the germline ends.

V is TRBV5-4 and J is TRBJ2-2; D is unresolved. Looked up from germline, CDR1 is SGHNT and CDR2 is YYREEE (reference sequence). The CDR3 loop spans 14 amino acids. V lost 0 bases and J lost 4, with 7 bases in between. The CDR3 protein is CASSLARSTGELFF. In nucleotides, the CDR3 is TGTGCCAGCAGCTTGGCGAGGAGCACCGGGGAGCTGTTTTTT.

The gene calls are TRBV28 and TRBJ1-3; tentatively, D is TRBD1 (5 bases). This CDR3 has 15 amino acids. Between the trimmed V and J ends, which lost 3 bases and 0 bases, there was a span of 9 bases. The germline CDR1 and CDR2 sequences are MDHEN and SYDVKM. The CDR3 loop reads CASSFRGPSGNTIYF. CDR3 DNA: TGTGCCAGCAGTTTTCGGGGACCCTCTGGAAACACCATATATTTT.

The chain couples TRBV11-3 to TRBJ2-3, with 8 bases matching TRBD2. Trimming removed 2 bases from V and 4 bases from J; junction bases left unmatched: 5. The germline V gene has CDR1 SGHNT and CDR2 YENEEA. The CDR3 sequence is 15 residues long. In DNA, the CDR3 is TGTGCCAGCAGCTTAAGGAGCGGGAGCGCAGATACGCAGTATTTT. It codes for CASSLRSGSADTQYF.

The V call is TRBV7-2, the J call TRBJ2-5, with a weak D call TRBD2 (6 bases). Germline values: CDR1 SGHTA, CDR2 FQGNSA. The CDR3 has 15 residues. Trimming shortened V by 5 bases and J by 4 bases, and 17 bases separated the two germline ends. Written as DNA, the CDR3 is TGTGCCAGCAGCCCGAGGGGTGGGACTTCAGAGACCCAGTACTTC. Translation: CASSPRGGTSETQYF.

The chain uses TRBV7-8 and TRBJ2-7; 8 positions agree with TRBD1. The CDR3 consists of 15 residues. V was pared by 5 bases and J by 2 bases, with 8 bases of the junction left unmatched. CDR1 and CDR2 (germline): SGHVS, FQNEAQ. CDR3 residues: CASSIYWTGTYEQYF. The CDR3 DNA is TGTGCCAGCAGCATCTACTGGACAGGGACCTACGAGCAGTACTTC.

The chain links TRBV9 to TRBJ2-3; 14 nucleotides line up with TRBD2. This CDR3 contains 18 residues. From germline, CDR1 is SGDLS and CDR2 YYNGEE. With 5 bases clipped from V and 0 bases from J, the junction kept 8 bases outside the gene matches. CDR3 sequence reads: CASRWGLAGVRSTDTQYF. CDR3 DNA sequence: TGTGCCAGCAGGTGGGGACTAGCGGGAGTCCGTAGCACAGATACGCAGTATTTT.

This rearrangement joins TRBV7-2 to TRBJ1-4; D unresolved. CDR3 length: 11 residues. Trimming stripped 8 bases from V and 6 bases from J, with 7 bases between. Germline CDR1 is SGHTA and CDR2 is FQGNSA. CDR3 in DNA: TGTGCCAGCTTTGGCGATGAAAAACTGTTTTTT. Protein: CASFGDEKLFF.

J is TRBJ1-5 and V is TRBV25-1; D is undetermined. The CDR3 loop spans 13 amino acids. The germline V gene encodes CDR1 MGHDK and CDR2 SYGVNS. V was pared by 1 base and J by 4 bases, with 5 bases between. The CDR3 here is CASSELSNQPQHF. The CDR3, as DNA: TGTGCCAGCAGTGAATTGAGTAATCAGCCCCAGCATTTT.

The V and J genes are TRBV27 and TRBJ1-1, with D perhaps TRBD1 (5 bases). The CDR3 is 17 residues long. In germline, CDR1 is MNHEY, CDR2 SMNVEV (reference sequence). The V end was cut by 5 bases, the J end by 8 bases, with 27 bases between. The CDR3 region is CASSGGWGLAQRHEAFF. The CDR3 nucleotides read TGTGCCAGCAGTGGGGGGTGGGGCCTCGCCCAAAGGCACGAAGCTTTCTTT.

The table lists this clone with a count of one. CDR3 region: CASSSIGGSGSSYEQYF. In DNA form, the CDR3 reads TGTGCCAGCAGCTCTATCGGCGGTAGCGGGAGCTCCTACGAGCAGTACTTC. The chain joins TRBV5-5 to TRBJ2-7; TRBD2 matches at 9 bases. The CDR3 covers 17 residues. In germline, CDR1 is SGHKS, CDR2 YYEKEE (reference sequence). V dropped 3 bases and J dropped 0; count of bases not matched to a gene: 10.

This clone was seen ten or more times. The genes are TRBV12-1 and TRBJ2-2; TRBD1 was called by the table and not checked on the DNA. TRBV12-1 is listed as a pseudogene. The CDR3 has 16 residues. CDR3 nucleotides: TGTGCCAGCAGCTGTGCCGGGACAGGGTATGCCGGGGAGCTGTTTTTT. Translation: CASSCAGTGYAGELFF.

The V gene is TRBV19, the J gene TRBJ2-7; D is ambiguous. The length of the CDR3 is 14 residues. Trimming took off 3 bases at V and 0 bases at J, with 9 bases between the two ends. Germline V gene lookup returns CDR1 LNHDA and CDR2 SQIVND (reference sequence). CDR3 in DNA: TGTGCCAGTAGTATCGACCGCGACTCCTACGAGCAGTACTTC. Translating it yields CASSIDRDSYEQYF.

The chain has TRBV4-3 and TRBJ1-5, with D possibly matching TRBD1 (5 bases). Per the germline V gene, CDR1 is LGHNA and CDR2 is YSLEER. Trimming pared 0 bases from V and 4 bases from J, leaving 10 bases between. The CDR3 consists of 15 residues. The CDR3 region has the DNA TGCGCCAGCAGCCAAGACGGACGGGGGAATCAGCCCCAGCATTTT. Translating gives CASSQDGRGNQPQHF.

The rearrangement links TRBV28 to TRBJ2-3; possibly TRBD1 or TRBD2 for D (5 bases each). The germline V gene has CDR1 MDHEN and CDR2 SYDVKM. The CDR3 spans 15 residues. Trimming cost V 6 bases and J 0 bases, with 13 bases left between them. CDR3 protein: CASSPLGPSTDTQYF. DNA for the CDR3: TGTGCCAGCAGCCCCTTGGGACCCAGCACAGATACGCAGTATTTT.

The chain has TRBV28 and TRBJ2-3; TRBD2 is a possible D gene (5 bases). V was pared by 6 bases and J by 1 base, with 17 bases between. Germline values: CDR1 MDHEN, CDR2 SYDVKM. The CDR3 contains 16 residues. This CDR3 is CASRLEGRTRTDTQYF. In DNA, the CDR3 is TGTGCCAGCAGATTAGAGGGCAGGACCCGCACAGATACGCAGTATTTT.

This clone was found once. The rearrangement joins TRBV5-6 to TRBJ1-5, with D uncertain. With 2 bases removed from V and 2 bases from J, the gap between germline ends came to 14 bases. There are 16 residues in the CDR3. Germline V gene data show CDR1 as SGHDT and CDR2 as YYEEEE. CDR3 nucleotide sequence: TGTGCCAGCAGCTTTAAGGGCGGATCAGGCAATCAGCCCCAGCATTTT. Protein: CASSFKGGSGNQPQHF.

The genes are TRBV27 and TRBJ2-5, with D unresolved. From germline, CDR1 is MNHEY and CDR2 SMNVEV (reference sequence). This CDR3 region has 18 residues. Trimming removed 9 bases at V and 7 bases at J, with 33 bases between. In DNA form, the CDR3 reads TGTGCCAGTCTAGAGTGGGCCCCGACGGTTACGGTGTTGTTGACCCAGTACTTC. Protein sequence: CASLEWAPTVTVLLTQYF.

CDR3 residues: CASSPVAGGPYNEQFF. CDR3 coding DNA: TGTGCCAGCTCACCAGTCGCGGGAGGGCCTTACAATGAGCAGTTCTTC. V gene TRBV18 combines with J gene TRBJ2-1; the match to TRBD2 covers 9 bases. V was clipped by 2 bases and J by 4 bases; unmatched bases: 6. The CDR3 has 16 residues. The V gene's germline CDR1 is KGHSH and CDR2 LQKENI.

This chain uses TRBV4-2 with TRBJ2-7, with D possibly being TRBD1 (7 bases). This CDR3 is 15 amino acids long. CDR1 LGHNA and CDR2 YNFKEQ come from the germline V gene. Trimming cost V 4 bases and J 3 bases, with 16 bases left between them. CDR3 in DNA: TGTGCCAGCAGCCCAAGCAGGGGGGCCAGCTACGAGCAGTACTTC. Amino acids: CASSPSRGASYEQYF.

The V and J genes are TRBV7-2 and TRBJ2-5; weak D call: TRBD1 (6 bases). CDR1 is SGHTA and CDR2 is FQGNSA in the germline V gene. Trimming took 4 bases from V and 11 from J, leaving 23 bases between them. There are 15 residues in the CDR3. This chain's CDR3 is CASSSLFTGFGEQYF. CDR3 DNA sequence: TGTGCCAGCAGCTCACTATTTACAGGGTTTGGGGAGCAGTACTTC.

The gene calls are TRBV10-3 and TRBJ2-7; 9 bases align to TRBD1. The V and J ends lost 6 bases and 1 base, in that order; junction bases with no gene match: 4. The germline V gene encodes CDR1 ENHRY and CDR2 SYGVKD. The CDR3 length is 14 residues. The CDR3 nucleotides are TGTGCCATCAGCCCCGGGACAGGGTCCTACGAGCAGTACTTC. Its translation: CAISPGTGSYEQYF.

The chain links TRBV27 to TRBJ2-7, with TRBD2 identical over 7 bases. This CDR3 spans 13 amino acids. V lost 5 bases to trimming and J lost 2 bases; unmatched junction nucleotides: 3. Germline CDR1 reads MNHEY; CDR2 reads SMNVEV (reference sequence). The CDR3 sequence is CASSPSGTYEQYF. The CDR3 DNA reads as TGTGCCAGCAGTCCGAGCGGGACCTACGAGCAGTACTTC.

The chain has TRBV5-8 and TRBJ2-1, with D tentatively TRBD2 (5 bases). The CDR3 is made up of 14 amino acids. Trimming stripped 4 bases from V and 10 bases from J, with 18 bases between. Per germline, CDR1 SGHTS and CDR2 YDEGEE. In DNA, the CDR3 is TGTGCCAGCAGCCGAAGAGTCAGAGGGTACGAGCAGTTCTTC. Protein product: CASSRRVRGYEQFF.